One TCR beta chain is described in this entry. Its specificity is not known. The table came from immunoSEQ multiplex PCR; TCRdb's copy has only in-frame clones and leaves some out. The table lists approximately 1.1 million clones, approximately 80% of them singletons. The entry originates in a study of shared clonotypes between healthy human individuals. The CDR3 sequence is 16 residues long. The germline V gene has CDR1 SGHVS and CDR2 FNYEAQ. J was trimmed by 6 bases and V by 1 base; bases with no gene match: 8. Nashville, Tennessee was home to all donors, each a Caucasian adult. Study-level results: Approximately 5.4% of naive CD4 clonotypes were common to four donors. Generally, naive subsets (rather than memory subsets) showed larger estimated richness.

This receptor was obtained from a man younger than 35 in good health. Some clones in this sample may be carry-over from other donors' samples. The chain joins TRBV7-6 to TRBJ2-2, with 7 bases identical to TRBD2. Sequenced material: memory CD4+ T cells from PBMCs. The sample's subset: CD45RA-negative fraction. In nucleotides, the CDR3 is TGTGCCAGCAGCTTAGTCGCGGGAGAAATCCCCGGGGAGCTGTTTTTT. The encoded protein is CASSLVAGEIPGELFF.